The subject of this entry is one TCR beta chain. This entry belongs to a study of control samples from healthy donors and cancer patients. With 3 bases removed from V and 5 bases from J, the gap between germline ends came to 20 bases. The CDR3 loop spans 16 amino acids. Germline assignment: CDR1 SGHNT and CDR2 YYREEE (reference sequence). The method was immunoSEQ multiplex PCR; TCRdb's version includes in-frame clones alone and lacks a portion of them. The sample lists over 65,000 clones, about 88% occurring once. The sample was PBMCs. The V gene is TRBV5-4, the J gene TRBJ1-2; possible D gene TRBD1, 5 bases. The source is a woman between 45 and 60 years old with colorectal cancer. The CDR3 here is CASSSGPLREGYGYTF. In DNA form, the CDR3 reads TGTGCCAGCAGCTCGGGGCCCCTTCGGGAAGGTTATGGCTACACCTTC.